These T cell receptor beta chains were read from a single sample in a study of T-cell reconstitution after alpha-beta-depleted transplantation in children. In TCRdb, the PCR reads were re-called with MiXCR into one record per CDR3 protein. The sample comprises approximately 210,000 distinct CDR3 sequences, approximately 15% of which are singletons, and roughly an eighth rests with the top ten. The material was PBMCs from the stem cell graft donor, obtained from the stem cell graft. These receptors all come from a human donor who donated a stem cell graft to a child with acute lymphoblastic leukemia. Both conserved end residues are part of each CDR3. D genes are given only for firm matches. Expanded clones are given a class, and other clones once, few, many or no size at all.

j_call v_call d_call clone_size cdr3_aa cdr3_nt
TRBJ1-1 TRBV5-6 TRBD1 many CASSLWWDSRTEAFF TGTGCCAGCAGCTTGTGGTGGGACAGCAGAACTGAAGCTTTCTTT
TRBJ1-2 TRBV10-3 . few CAISESTGGYTF TGTGCCATCAGTGAGTCGACGGGGGGCTACACCTTC
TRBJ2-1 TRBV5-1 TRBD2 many CASSSLTGGSSYNEQFF TGCGCCAGCAGCTCCCTGACGGGAGGGAGCTCCTACAATGAGCAGTTCTTC
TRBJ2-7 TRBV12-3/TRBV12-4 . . CASSFGHEQYF TGTGCCAGCAGTTTCGGCCACGAGCAGTACTTC
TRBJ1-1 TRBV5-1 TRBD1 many CASSPEPTGGGNTEAFF TGCGCCAGCAGCCCAGAGCCGACAGGGGGCGGGAACACTGAAGCTTTCTTT
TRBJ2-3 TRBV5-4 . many CASSFNGVSGTDTQYF TGTGCCAGCAGCTTCAATGGCGTCAGCGGCACAGATACGCAGTATTTT
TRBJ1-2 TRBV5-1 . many CASSSGDNTPYGYTF TGCGCCAGCAGCTCCGGGGACAATACCCCCTATGGCTACACCTTC
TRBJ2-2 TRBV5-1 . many CASSLIGDHLNTGELFF TGCGCCAGCAGTTTAATCGGAGACCACCTGAACACCGGGGAGCTGTTTTTT
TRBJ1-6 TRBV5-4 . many CASSFGWGMNSPLHF TGTGCCAGCAGCTTCGGGTGGGGTATGAATTCACCCCTCCACTTT
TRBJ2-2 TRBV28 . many CASSFIFTGELFF TGTGCCAGCAGTTTTATTTTCACCGGGGAGCTGTTTTTT